This TCR beta chain was identified during a study of vaccination and CD4 T cells after COVID-19. Study findings and constraints: Median roughly 86% of reactive clones detected in convalescent patients emerged only post-vaccination.

The CDR3 sequence is 11 residues long. Germline V gene lookup returns CDR1 KGHSH and CDR2 LQKENI. V was trimmed by 5 bases and J by 7 bases, leaving 8 bases between them. TCRdb analysed the PCR reads with MiXCR anew, one entry per CDR3 protein. The sample lists more than 25,000 distinct CDR3 sequences; approximately 48% were seen once. On this clonotype itself: What it recognizes is unknown.

Time point specified: late sampling 161 to 241 days after vaccination in a few convalescent patients. The TCR originated in a human donor who had recovered from COVID-19. The sample in question was CD4+ T cells from blood, obtained about 7 months after SARS-CoV-2 vaccination. This rearrangement joins TRBV18 to TRBJ1-2, with D unresolved. CDR3 in DNA: TGTGCCAGCTCAGTAGGGTCTGGCTACACCTTC. Translation gives CASSVGSGYTF.